This TCR beta chain is from a study of blood T cell repertoires in COVID-19. The CDR3 contains 15 residues. Between the trimmed V and J ends, which lost 5 bases and 2 bases, there was a span of 15 bases. Germline CDR1 reads SNHLY; CDR2 reads FYNNEI. Enrollment of patients from Seattle took place during active infection, with longitudinal follow-up. Using immunoSEQ multiplex PCR, the repertoire was profiled, and TCRdb retains in-frame clones only, with some absent. Seen here are some 180,000 clones, over 70% observed once, and the top ten hold 5.5% to 8%. The receptor was derived from a woman in her forties with COVID-19, enrolled during active disease. Sequencing was done on a sample of peripheral blood. J is TRBJ1-2 and V is TRBV2; perhaps TRBD1 as D (6 bases). The CDR3 here is CASSRGTLGNYGYTF. DNA for the CDR3: TGTGCCAGCAGTAGGGGGACCCTGGGGAACTATGGCTACACCTTC. The full variable domain, rest sourced from reference TRBV2 and TRBJ1-2, is EPEVTQTPSHQVTQMGQEVILRCVPISNHLYFYWYRQILGQKVEFLVSFYNNEISEKSEIFDDQFSVERPDGSNFTLKIRSTKLEDSAMYFCASSRGTLGNYGYTFGSGTRLTVV.